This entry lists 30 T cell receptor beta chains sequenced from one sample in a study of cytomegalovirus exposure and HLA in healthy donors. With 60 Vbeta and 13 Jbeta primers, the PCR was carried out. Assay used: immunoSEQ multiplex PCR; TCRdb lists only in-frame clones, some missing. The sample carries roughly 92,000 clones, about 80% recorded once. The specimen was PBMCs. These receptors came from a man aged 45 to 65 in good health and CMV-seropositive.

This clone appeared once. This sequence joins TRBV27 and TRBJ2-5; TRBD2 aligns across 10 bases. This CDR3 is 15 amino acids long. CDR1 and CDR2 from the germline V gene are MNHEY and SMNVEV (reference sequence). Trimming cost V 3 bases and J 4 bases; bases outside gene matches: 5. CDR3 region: CASSLTSGLRETQYF. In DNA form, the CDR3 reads TGTGCCAGCAGTTTGACTAGCGGGTTGAGAGAGACCCAGTACTTC.

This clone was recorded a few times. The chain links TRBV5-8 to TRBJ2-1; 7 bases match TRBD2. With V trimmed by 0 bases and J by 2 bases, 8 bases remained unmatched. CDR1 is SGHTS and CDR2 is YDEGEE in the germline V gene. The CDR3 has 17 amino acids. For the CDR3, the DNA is TGTGCCAGCAGCTTGGGTGCCGGGCGGGAGACCTACAATGAGCAGTTCTTC. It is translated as CASSLGAGRETYNEQFF.

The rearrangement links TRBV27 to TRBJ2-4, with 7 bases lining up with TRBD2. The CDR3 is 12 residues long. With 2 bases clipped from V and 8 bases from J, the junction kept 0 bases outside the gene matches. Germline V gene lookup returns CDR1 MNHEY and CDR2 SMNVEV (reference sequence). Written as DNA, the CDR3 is TGTGCCAGCAGTTTAGGGGGGGACATTCAGTACTTC. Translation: CASSLGGDIQYF.

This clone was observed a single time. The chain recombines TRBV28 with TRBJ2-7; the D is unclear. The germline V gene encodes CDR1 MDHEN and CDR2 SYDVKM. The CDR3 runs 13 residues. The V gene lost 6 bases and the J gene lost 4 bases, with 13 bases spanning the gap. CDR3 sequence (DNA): TGTGCCAGCAGCCCTTCGGCGGTTTACGAGCAGTACTTC. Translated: CASSPSAVYEQYF. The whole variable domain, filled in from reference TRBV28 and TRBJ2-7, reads DVKVTQSSRYLVKRTGEKVFLECVQDMDHENMFWYRQDPGLGLRLIYFSYDVKMKEKGDIPEGYSVSREKKERFSLILESASTNQTSMYLCASSPSAVYEQYFGPGTRLTVT.

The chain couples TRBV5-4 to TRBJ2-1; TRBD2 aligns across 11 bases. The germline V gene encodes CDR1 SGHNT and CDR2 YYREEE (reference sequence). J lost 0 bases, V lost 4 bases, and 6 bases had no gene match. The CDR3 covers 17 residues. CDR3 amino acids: CASSPGTSGGSYNEQFF. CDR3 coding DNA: TGTGCCAGCAGCCCCGGGACTAGCGGAGGCTCCTACAATGAGCAGTTCTTC.

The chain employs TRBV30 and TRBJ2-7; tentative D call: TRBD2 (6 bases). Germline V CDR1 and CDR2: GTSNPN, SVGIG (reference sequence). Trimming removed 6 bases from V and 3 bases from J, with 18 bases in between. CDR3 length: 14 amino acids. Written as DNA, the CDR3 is TGTGCCTGCCATAGCGGCCGGGGGATCTACGAGCAGTACTTC. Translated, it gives CACHSGRGIYEQYF.

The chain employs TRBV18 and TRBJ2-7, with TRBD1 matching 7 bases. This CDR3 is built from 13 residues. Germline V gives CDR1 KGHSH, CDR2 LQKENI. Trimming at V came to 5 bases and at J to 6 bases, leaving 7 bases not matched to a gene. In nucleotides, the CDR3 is TGTGCCAGCTCAGCCGGGACAGCCGGCGAGCAGTACTTC. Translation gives CASSAGTAGEQYF.

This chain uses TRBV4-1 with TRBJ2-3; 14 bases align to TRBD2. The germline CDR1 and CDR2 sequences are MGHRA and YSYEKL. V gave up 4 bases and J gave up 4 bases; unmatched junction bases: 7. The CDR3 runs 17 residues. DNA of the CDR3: TGCGCCAGCAGCCCGAAGGGACTAGCGGGAGTAGCAGATACGCAGTATTTT. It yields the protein CASSPKGLAGVADTQYF.

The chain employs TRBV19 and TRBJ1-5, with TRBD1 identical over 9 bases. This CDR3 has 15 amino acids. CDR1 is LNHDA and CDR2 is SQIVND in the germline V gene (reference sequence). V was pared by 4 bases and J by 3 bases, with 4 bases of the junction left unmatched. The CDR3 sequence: CASSTGTGHNQPQHF. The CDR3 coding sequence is TGTGCCAGTAGTACTGGGACAGGGCACAATCAGCCCCAGCATTTT. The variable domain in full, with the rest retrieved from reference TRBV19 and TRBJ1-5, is DGGITQSPKYLFRKEGQNVTLSCEQNLNHDAMYWYRQDPGQGLRLIYYSQIVNDFQKGDIAEGYSVSREKKESFPLTVTSAQKNPTAFYLCASSTGTGHNQPQHFGDGTRLSIL.

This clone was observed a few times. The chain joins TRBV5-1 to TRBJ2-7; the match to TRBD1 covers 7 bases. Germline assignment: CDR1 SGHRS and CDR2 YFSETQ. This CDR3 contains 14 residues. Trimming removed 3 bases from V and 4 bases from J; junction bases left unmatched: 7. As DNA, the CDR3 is TGCGCCAGCAGCTATACCGGGACAGAGTACGAGCAGTACTTC. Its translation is CASSYTGTEYEQYF.

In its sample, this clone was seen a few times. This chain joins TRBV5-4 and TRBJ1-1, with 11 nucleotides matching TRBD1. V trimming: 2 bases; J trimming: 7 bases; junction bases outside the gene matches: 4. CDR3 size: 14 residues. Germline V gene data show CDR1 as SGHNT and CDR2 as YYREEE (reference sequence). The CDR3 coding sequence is TGTGCCAGCAGCTTTGGGACAGGGGGATTTGAAGCTTTCTTT. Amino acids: CASSFGTGGFEAFF.

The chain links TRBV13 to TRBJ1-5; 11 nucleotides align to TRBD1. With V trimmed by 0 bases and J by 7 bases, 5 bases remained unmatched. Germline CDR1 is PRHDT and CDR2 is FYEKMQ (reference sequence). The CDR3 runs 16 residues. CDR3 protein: CASSLGGRDRGQPQHF. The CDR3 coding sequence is TGTGCCAGCAGCTTAGGGGGTCGGGACAGGGGGCAGCCCCAGCATTTT.

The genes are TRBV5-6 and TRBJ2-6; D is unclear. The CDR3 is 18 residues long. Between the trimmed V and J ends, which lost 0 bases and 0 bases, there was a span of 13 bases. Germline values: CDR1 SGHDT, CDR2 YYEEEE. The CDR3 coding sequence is TGTGCCAGCAGCTTGGGTCTCTTCGAGTACTCTGGGGCCAACGTCCTGACTTTC. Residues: CASSLGLFEYSGANVLTF.

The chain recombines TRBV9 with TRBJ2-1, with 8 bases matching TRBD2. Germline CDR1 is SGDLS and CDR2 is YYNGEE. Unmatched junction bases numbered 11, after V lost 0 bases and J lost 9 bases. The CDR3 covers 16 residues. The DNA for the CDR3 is TGTGCCAGCAGCGTAGTCTCGGCGGGAGGTACGGTTGAGCAGTTCTTC. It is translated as CASSVVSAGGTVEQFF.

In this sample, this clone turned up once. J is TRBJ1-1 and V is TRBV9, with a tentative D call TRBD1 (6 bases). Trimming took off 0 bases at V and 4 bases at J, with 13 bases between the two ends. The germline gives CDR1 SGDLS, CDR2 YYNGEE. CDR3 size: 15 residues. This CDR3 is CASSVVGAGVTEAFF. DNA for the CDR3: TGTGCCAGCAGCGTAGTGGGGGCGGGAGTCACTGAAGCTTTCTTT.

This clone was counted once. The CDR3 protein is CASSLEGVNTEAFF. Here the CDR3 DNA reads TGTGCCAGCAGCTTAGAGGGGGTAAACACTGAAGCTTTCTTT. The chain joins TRBV7-3 to TRBJ1-1, with D perhaps matching TRBD1 (6 bases). V was shortened by 2 bases and J by 2 bases, with 9 bases between the two germline ends. The CDR3 spans 14 residues. Germline V gene lookup returns CDR1 SGHTA and CDR2 FQGTGA.

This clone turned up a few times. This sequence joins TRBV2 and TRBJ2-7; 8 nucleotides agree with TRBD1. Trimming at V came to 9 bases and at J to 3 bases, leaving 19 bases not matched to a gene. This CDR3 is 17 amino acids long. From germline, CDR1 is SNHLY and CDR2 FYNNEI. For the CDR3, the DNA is TGTGCCAGTAAGCGAACCCCAAACAGGGGGGTCTTCTACGAGCAGTACTTC. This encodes CASKRTPNRGVFYEQYF.

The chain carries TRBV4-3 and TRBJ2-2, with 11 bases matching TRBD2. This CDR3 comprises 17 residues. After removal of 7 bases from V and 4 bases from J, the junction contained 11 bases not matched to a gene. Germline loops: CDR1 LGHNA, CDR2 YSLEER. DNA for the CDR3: TGCGCCAGCAAACAGGGTAGCGGGAGGGCCAGCACCGGGGAGCTGTTTTTT. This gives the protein CASKQGSGRASTGELFF.

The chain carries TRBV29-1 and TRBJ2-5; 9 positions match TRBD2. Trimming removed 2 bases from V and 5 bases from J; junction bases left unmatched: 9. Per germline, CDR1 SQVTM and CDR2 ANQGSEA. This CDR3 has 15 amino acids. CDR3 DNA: TGCAGCGTTGAATCCCCTAGCGGGATGGGGGAGACCCAGTACTTC. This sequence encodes CSVESPSGMGETQYF.

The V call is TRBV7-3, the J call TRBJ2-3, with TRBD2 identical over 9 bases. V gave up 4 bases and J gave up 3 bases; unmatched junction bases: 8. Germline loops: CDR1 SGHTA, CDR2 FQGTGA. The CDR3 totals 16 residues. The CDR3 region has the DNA TGTGCCAGCAGCTCCTTAGCGGGAGTTAGGACAGATACGCAGTATTTT. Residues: CASSSLAGVRTDTQYF. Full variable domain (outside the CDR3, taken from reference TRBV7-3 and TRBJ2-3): GAGVSQTPSNKVTEKGKYVELRCDPISGHTALYWYRQSLGQGPEFLIYFQGTGAADDSGLPNDRFFAVRPEGSVSTLKIQRTERGDSAVYLCASSSLAGVRTDTQYFGPGTRLTVL.

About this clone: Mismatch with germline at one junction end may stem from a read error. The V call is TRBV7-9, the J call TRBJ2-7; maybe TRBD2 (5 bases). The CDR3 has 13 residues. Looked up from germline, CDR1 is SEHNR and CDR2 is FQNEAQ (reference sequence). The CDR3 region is CSSSLEGAGEQYF. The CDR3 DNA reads TGTTCCAGCAGCTTAGAAGGCGCGGGTGAGCAGTACTTC.

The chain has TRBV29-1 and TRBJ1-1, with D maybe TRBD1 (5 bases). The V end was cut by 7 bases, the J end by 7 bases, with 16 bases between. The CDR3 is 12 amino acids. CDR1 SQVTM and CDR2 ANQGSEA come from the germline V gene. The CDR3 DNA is TGCAGCGCCTCCGGGGGGGGAGGTGAAGCTTTCTTT. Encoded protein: CSASGGGGEAFF.

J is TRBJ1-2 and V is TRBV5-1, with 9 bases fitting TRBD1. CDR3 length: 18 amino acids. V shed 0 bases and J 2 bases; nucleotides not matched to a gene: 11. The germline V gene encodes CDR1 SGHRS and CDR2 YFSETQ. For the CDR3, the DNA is TGCGCCAGCAGCTTGGACGCCGGGACAGGGACATTAAACTATGGCTACACCTTC. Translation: CASSLDAGTGTLNYGYTF.

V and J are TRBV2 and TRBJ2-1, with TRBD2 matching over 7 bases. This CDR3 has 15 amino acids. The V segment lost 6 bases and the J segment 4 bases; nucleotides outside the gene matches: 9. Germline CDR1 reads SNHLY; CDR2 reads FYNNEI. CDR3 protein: CASRGWGGGYNEQFF. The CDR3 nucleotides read TGTGCCAGCAGGGGCTGGGGCGGGGGTTACAATGAGCAGTTCTTC. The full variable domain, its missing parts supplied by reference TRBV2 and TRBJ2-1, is EPEVTQTPSHQVTQMGQEVILRCVPISNHLYFYWYRQILGQKVEFLVSFYNNEISEKSEIFDDQFSVERPDGSNFTLKIRSTKLEDSAMYFCASRGWGGGYNEQFFGPGTRLTVL.

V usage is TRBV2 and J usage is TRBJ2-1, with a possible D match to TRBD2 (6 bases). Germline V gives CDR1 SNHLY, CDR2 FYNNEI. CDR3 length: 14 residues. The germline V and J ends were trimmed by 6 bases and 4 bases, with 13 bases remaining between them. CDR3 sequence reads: CASRDRDLYNEQFF. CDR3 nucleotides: TGTGCCAGCAGAGACCGGGACTTATACAATGAGCAGTTCTTC.

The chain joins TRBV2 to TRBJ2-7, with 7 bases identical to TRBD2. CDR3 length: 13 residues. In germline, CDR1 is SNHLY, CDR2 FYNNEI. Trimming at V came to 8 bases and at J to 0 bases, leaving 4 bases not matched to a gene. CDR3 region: CASLPGGSYEQYF. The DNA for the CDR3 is TGTGCCAGCCTCCCGGGGGGCTCCTACGAGCAGTACTTC.

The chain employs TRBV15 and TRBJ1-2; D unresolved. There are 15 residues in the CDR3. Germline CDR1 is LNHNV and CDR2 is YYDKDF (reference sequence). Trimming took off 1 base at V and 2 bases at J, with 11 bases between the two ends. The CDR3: CATSRAAGTNYGYTF. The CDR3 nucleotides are TGTGCCACCAGCAGAGCGGCAGGAACCAACTATGGCTACACCTTC.

In nucleotides, the CDR3 is TGTGCCAGCAGTTTAACGGTGAAAGAGACCCAGTACTTC. Residues: CASSLTVKETQYF. V and J are TRBV27 and TRBJ2-5; the D is unclear. The CDR3 is made up of 13 amino acids. The germline V gene encodes CDR1 MNHEY and CDR2 SMNVEV (reference sequence). Deletions cut 2 bases from V and 3 bases from J, with 7 bases between.

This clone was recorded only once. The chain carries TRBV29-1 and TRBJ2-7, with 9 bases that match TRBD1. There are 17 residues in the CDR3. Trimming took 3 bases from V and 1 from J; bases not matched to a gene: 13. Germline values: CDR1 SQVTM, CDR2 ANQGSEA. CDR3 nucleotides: TGCAGCGTTGAGGGGGTACAGGGGGCGCCGAGATCCTACGAGCAGTACTTC. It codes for CSVEGVQGAPRSYEQYF.

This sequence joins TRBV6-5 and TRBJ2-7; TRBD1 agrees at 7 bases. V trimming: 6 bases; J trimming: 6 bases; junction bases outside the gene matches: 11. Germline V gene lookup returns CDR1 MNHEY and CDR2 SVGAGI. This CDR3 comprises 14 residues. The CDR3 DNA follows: TGTGCCAGCAGACAGGGGAAGGTTTTGAGCGAGCAGTACTTC. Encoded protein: CASRQGKVLSEQYF.